Listed here are 19 T cell receptor beta chains from one sample, sequenced in a study of technical replicates of blood from a few donors. Sequencing was performed with immunoSEQ multiplex PCR; in TCRdb, only in-frame clones are kept and a portion is missing. This repertoire shows about 62,000 clones, about 89% found once; its top ten account for roughly 5%. Sequences were obtained from PBMCs. The receptors stem from a human donor in good health. Some clones in this sample may be carry-over from other donors' samples.

This clone was seen only once. DNA of the CDR3: TGTGCCAGCTCAGAGCGGAGCACAGATACGCAGTATTTT. Translating it yields CASSERSTDTQYF. The genes are TRBV18 and TRBJ2-3; D is possibly TRBD2 (5 bases). V dropped 5 bases and J dropped 0 bases, with 6 bases sitting between them. The germline gives CDR1 KGHSH, CDR2 LQKENI. The CDR3 loop spans 13 amino acids.

The chain combines TRBV29-1 with TRBJ1-1; D remains ambiguous. The CDR3 extends over 12 amino acids. Looked up from germline, CDR1 is SQVTM and CDR2 is ANQGSEA. Trimming left V 2 bases short and J 4 bases short, with 8 bases between. Here the CDR3 DNA reads TGCAGCGTTGAATCGGAGGTCACTGAAGCTTTCTTT. Encoded protein: CSVESEVTEAFF.

The chain combines TRBV5-4 with TRBJ2-7; 9 nucleotides agree with TRBD2. CDR3 length equals 14 residues. Germline CDR1 SGHNT, CDR2 YYREEE (reference sequence). V was pared by 1 base and J by 4 bases, with 3 bases of the junction left unmatched. CDR3 nucleotides: TGTGCCAGCAGCTTGTCTACTAGCGGGTACGAGCAGTACTTC. The encoded protein is CASSLSTSGYEQYF.

The chain has TRBV6-5 and TRBJ1-2; D remains unclear. Germline V gene lookup returns CDR1 MNHEY and CDR2 SVGAGI. Deletions cut 0 bases from V and 4 bases from J, with 12 bases between. CDR3 size: 15 residues. The CDR3 here is CASSYSRETGYGYTF. CDR3 DNA: TGTGCCAGCAGTTACTCGAGGGAGACTGGCTATGGCTACACCTTC.

V gene TRBV20-1 combines with J gene TRBJ2-7; 8 bases map to TRBD2. Germline V gene sequence: CDR1 DFQATT, CDR2 SNEGSKA (reference sequence). The CDR3 loop spans 11 amino acids. J was trimmed by 9 bases and V by 8 bases; bases with no gene match: 9. The chain's CDR3 is CSLYGTSMQYF. Written as DNA, the CDR3 is TGCAGTCTATACGGGACTAGTATGCAGTACTTC.

This clone was seen a single time. The chain links TRBV7-3 to TRBJ2-1; TRBD2 might be the D (5 bases). The CDR3 totals 13 residues. Germline values: CDR1 SGHTA, CDR2 FQGTGA. The V gene lost 6 bases and the J gene lost 10 bases, with 16 bases spanning the gap. CDR3 loop: CASSPGGPLEQFF. The CDR3 coding sequence is TGTGCCAGCAGTCCTGGCGGGCCCCTAGAGCAGTTCTTC.

The chain recombines TRBV6-1 with TRBJ2-3, with TRBD2 identical over 10 bases. The germline gives CDR1 MNHNS, CDR2 SASEGT. The CDR3 is 19 amino acids. V lost 3 bases and J lost 2; bases outside the gene matches: 14. DNA for the CDR3: TGTGCCAGCAGTGACCATACTAGCGGGAACCGCCTAAACACAGATACGCAGTATTTT. Its protein is CASSDHTSGNRLNTDTQYF.

The V gene is TRBV12-5, the J gene TRBJ1-5; a weak D match, TRBD1 (6 bases). This CDR3 spans 16 amino acids. Germline V lookup: CDR1 LGHNT, CDR2 FRNRAP. V shed 6 bases and J shed 2 bases, with 17 bases lying between them. Here the CDR3 DNA reads TGTGCTAGTGGCAACCCCCCAGGGGTGCGCAATCAGCCCCAGCATTTT. This translates into CASGNPPGVRNQPQHF.

The genes are TRBV11-2 and TRBJ1-3; D is undetermined. The ends were cut back, 5 bases at V and 0 bases at J, with 11 bases in the middle. The CDR3 spans 15 residues. In germline, CDR1 is SGHAT, CDR2 FQNNGV. The DNA for the CDR3 is TGTGCCAGCAGCGACCGTTACAGCTCTGGAAACACCATATATTTT. It translates to CASSDRYSSGNTIYF.

This clone was recorded only once. The chain uses TRBV4-2 and TRBJ2-3; no definite D call. CDR3 size: 13 residues. From germline, CDR1 is LGHNA and CDR2 YNFKEQ. V lost 3 bases, J lost 0 bases, and 4 bases lay in between. The CDR3 spells CASSHASTDTQYF. The CDR3 bases are TGTGCCAGCAGCCACGCGAGCACAGATACGCAGTATTTT.

The CDR3 sequence is CASSEGRGNSGNTIYF. Written as DNA, the CDR3 is TGTGCCAGCAGTGAAGGAAGGGGCAACTCTGGAAACACCATATATTTT. The chain employs TRBV6-1 and TRBJ1-3; possibly TRBD1 for D (5 bases). The ends were cut back, 1 base at V and 0 bases at J, with 10 bases in the middle. Germline-derived CDR1 and CDR2 are MNHNS and SASEGT. The CDR3 is 16 amino acids.

The V and J genes are TRBV27 and TRBJ2-7; TRBD1 aligns across 7 bases. Germline CDR1 reads MNHEY; CDR2 reads SMNVEV (reference sequence). V trimming: 4 bases; J trimming: 4 bases; junction bases outside the gene matches: 4. The CDR3 is 13 residues long. In DNA form, the CDR3 reads TGTGCCAGCAGTTACAGGGGATCTTACGAGCAGTACTTC. As protein: CASSYRGSYEQYF.

The chain recombines TRBV5-1 with TRBJ2-2; tentatively, D is TRBD1 (5 bases). Trimming shortened V by 4 bases and J by 4 bases, and 11 bases separated the two germline ends. Germline CDR1 reads SGHRS; CDR2 reads YFSETQ. The CDR3 runs to 14 residues. The CDR3 region is CASSPAQGTGELFF. CDR3 coding DNA: TGCGCCAGCAGCCCGGCTCAGGGCACCGGGGAGCTGTTTTTT. The entire variable domain, with the rest obtained from reference TRBV5-1 and TRBJ2-2, is as follows: KAGVTQTPRYLIKTRGQQVTLSCSPISGHRSVSWYQQTPGQGLQFLFEYFSETQRNKGNFPGRFSGRQFSNSRSEMNVSTLELGDSALYLCASSPAQGTGELFFGEGSRLTVL.

The genes are TRBV7-9 and TRBJ1-3; D possibly corresponds to TRBD1 (5 bases). Trimming shortened V by 1 base and J by 3 bases, and 13 bases separated the two germline ends. This CDR3 has 16 residues. Germline loops: CDR1 SEHNR, CDR2 FQNEAQ (reference sequence). The CDR3 coding sequence is TGTGCCAGCAGCTTAGACCCAGGGTTGGTTGGAAACACCATATATTTT. Its translation is CASSLDPGLVGNTIYF.

The V call is TRBV6-5, the J call TRBJ2-3; 7 nucleotides line up with TRBD2. CDR1 MNHEY and CDR2 SVGAGI come from the germline V gene. The CDR3 covers 15 residues. The V and J ends lost 4 bases and 2 bases, in that order; junction bases with no gene match: 6. The CDR3 DNA reads TGTGCCAGCAGTTCAAGGCGGGGGAACACAGATACGCAGTATTTT. This gives the protein CASSSRRGNTDTQYF.

The V and J genes are TRBV28 and TRBJ1-2, with 10 bases that match TRBD1. The junction had 4 bases not matched to a gene; V was cut back by 7 bases and J by 2 bases. Germline values: CDR1 MDHEN, CDR2 SYDVKM. This CDR3 has 14 amino acids. The CDR3 here is CASTGTGANYGYTF. CDR3 nucleotides: TGTGCCAGCACTGGGACAGGGGCGAACTATGGCTACACCTTC.

CDR3 sequence (DNA): TGTGCCAGCAGGCATAGCGGGAGGGCCACCGGGGAGCTGTTTTTT. Its translation: CASRHSGRATGELFF. This chain joins TRBV7-2 and TRBJ2-2; 11 bases map to TRBD2. Germline V gene data show CDR1 as SGHTA and CDR2 as FQGNSA. J lost 4 bases, V lost 6 bases, and 4 bases had no gene match. The CDR3 loop spans 15 amino acids.

This chain connects TRBV18 to TRBJ2-3; D gene ambiguous. The germline gives CDR1 KGHSH, CDR2 LQKENI. The V and J ends lost 3 bases and 0 bases respectively, with 7 bases between them. This CDR3 contains 14 residues. CDR3 in DNA: TGTGCCAGCTCACCGCCGACTAGCACAGATACGCAGTATTTT. This sequence encodes CASSPPTSTDTQYF.

The rearrangement joins TRBV30 to TRBJ1-2; D is unclear. This CDR3 comprises 13 residues. V was pared by 0 bases and J by 7 bases, with 12 bases between. Germline CDR1 reads GTSNPN; CDR2 reads SVGIG (reference sequence). The CDR3 loop is CAWSVSLEGGYTF. The CDR3 coding sequence is TGTGCCTGGAGTGTATCGCTAGAAGGTGGCTACACCTTC.